This TCR beta chain was identified during a study of beta chain features in type 1 diabetes. Trimming cost V 0 bases and J 6 bases, with 11 bases left between them. The CDR3 length is 15 residues. The V gene's germline CDR1 is SGHVS and CDR2 FNYEAQ. Expressed TCRB transcripts were sequenced after all isolated RNA was converted to cDNA. This table comes from immunoSEQ multiplex PCR, and its TCRdb copy is limited to in-frame clones, with some not included. The repertoire consists of almost 350,000 clones, with 8% occurring once and the leading ten covering 0.44%. V gene TRBV7-6 combines with J gene TRBJ2-2; D gene ambiguous. The sample comprised central memory CD4+ T cells from blood. The clonotype originates from a woman under 30 in good health. CDR3 DNA: TGTGCCAGCAGCTTAGCAGGGTTTAGGGCCGGGGAGCTGTTTTTT. This gives the protein CASSLAGFRAGELFF.